The 30 T cell receptor beta chains reported below all come from one sample, sequenced in a study of cytomegalovirus exposure and HLA in healthy donors. Vbeta (60) and Jbeta (13) primers were used in the PCR. Method: immunoSEQ multiplex PCR; TCRdb's copy keeps in-frame clones and lacks some. The sample shows 90,000 or so clones, 70% to 75% of them seen only once. The sample comprised PBMCs. The receptors stem from a woman aged 18-30 years in good health and CMV-seropositive.

The chain joins TRBV4-2 to TRBJ2-3; TRBD2 agrees at 7 bases. Germline trimming cut 0 bases from V and 4 bases from J; bases unmatched to any gene: 4. Germline CDR1 is LGHNA and CDR2 is YNFKEQ. The CDR3 loop spans 15 amino acids. The CDR3 nucleotides read TGTGCCAGCAGCCAAGACAGGGAGGGATCAGATACGCAGTATTTT. It translates to CASSQDREGSDTQYF.

In its sample, this clone was seen once. The rearrangement joins TRBV9 to TRBJ2-7, with TRBD1 identical over 8 bases. From germline, CDR1 is SGDLS and CDR2 YYNGEE. The CDR3 extends over 12 amino acids. V shed 3 bases and J 4 bases; nucleotides not matched to a gene: 0. The CDR3 DNA is TGTGCCAGCAGCGGACAGGGGTACGAGCAGTACTTC. It translates to CASSGQGYEQYF.

V is TRBV5-4 and J is TRBJ2-3; D is unclear. CDR3 length: 13 amino acids. Trimming cost V 0 bases and J 6 bases, with 8 bases left between them. From germline, CDR1 is SGHNT and CDR2 YYREEE (reference sequence). This CDR3 is CASSLDLGDTQYF. The CDR3 DNA reads TGTGCCAGCAGCTTGGACCTCGGGGATACGCAGTATTTT.

The chain couples TRBV5-1 to TRBJ2-3; 10 positions match TRBD1. V lost 2 bases, J lost 6 bases, and 6 bases stayed unmatched. Germline CDR1 and CDR2: SGHRS and YFSETQ. The CDR3 totals 15 residues. In nucleotides, the CDR3 is TGCGCCAGCAGCTTCGGGGACAGGGGATCCGATACGCAGTATTTT. It yields the protein CASSFGDRGSDTQYF. The full variable domain, in which reference TRBV5-1 and TRBJ2-3 provide the parts outside the CDR3, is KAGVTQTPRYLIKTRGQQVTLSCSPISGHRSVSWYQQTPGQGLQFLFEYFSETQRNKGNFPGRFSGRQFSNSRSEMNVSTLELGDSALYLCASSFGDRGSDTQYFGPGTRLTVL.

The chain has TRBV7-3 and TRBJ2-5; 7 bases align to TRBD2. Germline loops: CDR1 SGHTA, CDR2 FQGTGA. The CDR3 totals 15 residues. V dropped 4 bases and J dropped 3; count of bases not matched to a gene: 8. This CDR3 reads CASSWGGGPEETQYF. Written as DNA, the CDR3 is TGTGCCAGCAGCTGGGGGGGAGGGCCGGAAGAGACCCAGTACTTC.

The J gene is TRBJ1-1, the V gene TRBV27; no firm D call. The V gene's germline CDR1 is MNHEY and CDR2 SMNVEV (reference sequence). Trimming left V 3 bases short and J 11 bases short, with 4 bases between. CDR3 length: 9 residues. CDR3 DNA sequence: TGTGCCAGCAGTTTGGCTGCTTTCTTT. It yields the protein CASSLAAFF.

This clone has just a few counts. The CDR3 bases are TGTGCCAGTAAAGTTGGGACAGGGCATAATTCACCCCTCCACTTT. This sequence encodes CASKVGTGHNSPLHF. The genes are TRBV19 and TRBJ1-6, with 9 bases aligning to TRBD1. CDR3 size: 15 residues. Germline V CDR1 and CDR2: LNHDA, SQIVND (reference sequence). Unmatched junction bases numbered 6, after V lost 7 bases and J lost 5 bases.

This clone has a single count. This chain links TRBV7-8 with TRBJ1-1; no reliable D call. The V end lost 5 bases, the J end lost 6 bases, and 10 bases lay between the germline ends. CDR1 is SGHVS and CDR2 is FQNEAQ in the germline V gene. The CDR3 spans 12 residues. CDR3 nucleotides: TGTGCCAGCAGCCCATCCCGGGCTGAAGCTTTCTTT. It is translated as CASSPSRAEAFF.

This clone was seen only once. V gene TRBV7-2 combines with J gene TRBJ1-1, with TRBD1 identical over 9 bases. Germline lookup yields CDR1 SGHTA and CDR2 FQGNSA. The CDR3 consists of 14 residues. Germline trimming cut 5 bases from V and 4 bases from J; bases unmatched to any gene: 5. Written as DNA, the CDR3 is TGTGCCAGCAGCGCCAGGACAGGGGCCACTGAAGCTTTCTTT. Its translation is CASSARTGATEAFF.

V is TRBV19 and J is TRBJ1-4, with D perhaps matching TRBD1 (6 bases). Germline CDR1 reads LNHDA; CDR2 reads SQIVND (reference sequence). The V and J ends lost 4 bases and 4 bases respectively, with 13 bases between them. The CDR3 is 15 amino acids. In nucleotides, the CDR3 is TGTGCCAGTAGTACCTCGGGACACATTAATGAAAAACTGTTTTTT. Its protein product is CASSTSGHINEKLFF.

The chain carries TRBV10-2 and TRBJ2-5; D is uncertain. The tail of the sequence fits TRBJ2-7 better, so the J call may be wrong. CDR1 WSHSY and CDR2 SAAADI come from the germline V gene. This CDR3 contains 12 residues. CDR3 DNA: TGCGCCAGCGCCGCGGATTCCTACGAGCAGTACTTC. Amino acid sequence: CASAADSYEQYF.

The chain employs TRBV4-3 and TRBJ2-3, with TRBD2 identical over 11 bases. The CDR3 length is 18 residues. The germline V gene encodes CDR1 LGHNA and CDR2 YSLEER. Trimming removed 4 bases from V and 7 bases from J; junction bases left unmatched: 16. CDR3: CASSRELAGDFDGYTQYF. As DNA, the CDR3 is TGCGCCAGCAGCCGTGAACTAGCGGGGGATTTTGATGGTTATACGCAGTATTTT.

CDR3 in amino acids: CASSSRQGTDTQYF. The CDR3 DNA sequence: TGTGCCAGCAGTTCTCGACAGGGTACAGATACGCAGTATTTT. The V and J genes are TRBV28 and TRBJ2-3; 7 nucleotides line up with TRBD1. Germline V CDR1 and CDR2: MDHEN, SYDVKM. The CDR3 is 14 amino acids. V shed 4 bases and J 3 bases; nucleotides not matched to a gene: 4.

J is TRBJ2-1 and V is TRBV11-1, with a possible D match to TRBD2 (5 bases). This CDR3 spans 13 amino acids. Germline values: CDR1 SGHAT, CDR2 FQDESV (reference sequence). V gave up 1 base and J gave up 9 bases, with 10 bases separating them. CDR3 amino acids: CASSLGTALEQFF. For the CDR3, the DNA is TGTGCCAGCAGCTTAGGGACTGCCCTTGAGCAGTTCTTC.

This clone was counted ten times or more. The CDR3 region has the DNA TGCGCCAGCAGCCAAGATCTAGCGGGGGGGCTTCTCACAGATACGCAGTATTTT. It translates to CASSQDLAGGLLTDTQYF. This chain links TRBV4-3 with TRBJ2-3, with 12 bases identical to TRBD2. V shed 0 bases, J shed 2 bases, and the junction held 6 bases outside the gene matches. The V gene's germline CDR1 is LGHNA and CDR2 YSLEER. The CDR3 is 18 residues long.

Note on this clone: The sample has other DNA sequences that encode this CDR3 too. The rearrangement links TRBV5-6 to TRBJ2-7, with D maybe TRBD1 (5 bases). Trimming removed 4 bases from V and 2 bases from J, with 16 bases in between. Germline V gene lookup returns CDR1 SGHDT and CDR2 YYEEEE. The CDR3 sequence is 15 residues long. CDR3 bases: TGTGCCAGCAGCCTAAGGCAGGGTTATGCCTACGAGCAGTACTTC. Protein sequence: CASSLRQGYAYEQYF.

V is TRBV5-1 and J is TRBJ1-4; no clear D. This CDR3 has 15 residues. Trimming removed 6 bases from V and 0 bases from J, with 12 bases in between. Germline V gene data show CDR1 as SGHRS and CDR2 as YFSETQ. The chain's CDR3 is CASTKAGSTNEKLFF. CDR3 in DNA: TGCGCCAGCACGAAGGCCGGGTCAACTAATGAAAAACTGTTTTTT.

The V gene is TRBV2, the J gene TRBJ1-1, with 9 bases matching TRBD1. The V and J ends lost 5 bases and 2 bases, in that order; junction bases with no gene match: 3. This CDR3 has 14 residues. CDR1 is SNHLY and CDR2 is FYNNEI in the germline V gene. CDR3 coding DNA: TGTGCCAGCAGTCCGGGACAGGGAAACACTGAAGCTTTCTTT. This gives the protein CASSPGQGNTEAFF.

This clone was seen a few times. The chain uses TRBV27 and TRBJ2-7, with 11 positions matching TRBD2. The junction had 8 bases not matched to a gene; V was cut back by 3 bases and J by 7 bases. Germline values: CDR1 MNHEY, CDR2 SMNVEV (reference sequence). CDR3 size: 15 residues. Here the CDR3 reads CASSFGASGRYEQYF. The CDR3 nucleotides read TGTGCCAGCAGTTTCGGGGCTAGCGGGAGGTATGAGCAGTACTTC.

V is TRBV19 and J is TRBJ2-7, with no clear D. CDR3 size: 12 residues. The V and J ends lost 1 base and 6 bases respectively, with 7 bases between them. The germline gives CDR1 LNHDA, CDR2 SQIVND (reference sequence). CDR3 coding DNA: TGTGCCAGTAGTATAGTCGGTAGCGAGCAGTACTTC. This codes for CASSIVGSEQYF.

The chain joins TRBV7-3 to TRBJ2-1; 11 bases line up with TRBD2. The CDR3 spans 15 residues. Trimming cost V 4 bases and J 2 bases; bases outside gene matches: 1. The germline V gene has CDR1 SGHTA and CDR2 FQGTGA. In nucleotides, the CDR3 is TGTGCCAGCAGCTCGGGACTAGCGGCCTACAATGAGCAGTTCTTC. This codes for CASSSGLAAYNEQFF.

The V gene is TRBV5-1, the J gene TRBJ1-2, with a weak D call TRBD1 (6 bases). The germline V gene has CDR1 SGHRS and CDR2 YFSETQ. The CDR3 loop spans 13 amino acids. V lost 3 bases, J lost 8 bases, and 14 bases lay in between. CDR3 DNA: TGCGCCAGCAGCTCAAGGGAGGGGGACGGCTACACCTTC. This sequence encodes CASSSREGDGYTF.

The chain carries TRBV21-1 and TRBJ1-1; the DNA was not compared with TRBD1, the D call given in the table. TRBV21-1 represents a pseudogene. CDR3 size: 13 residues. CDR3 DNA: TGTGCCAGCAGCACGACAGGGGACACTGAAGCTTTCTTT. It is translated as CASSTTGDTEAFF.

CDR3 sequence: CASSLAQGAKNTEAFF. As DNA, the CDR3 is TGTGCCAGCAGCTTAGCGCAGGGGGCTAAGAACACTGAAGCTTTCTTT. The J gene is TRBJ1-1, the V gene TRBV7-2; 8 positions agree with TRBD1. From germline, CDR1 is SGHTA and CDR2 FQGNSA. This CDR3 has 16 amino acids. The trim removed 0 bases at V and 1 base at J, leaving 4 bases unmatched.

The J gene is TRBJ2-7, the V gene TRBV19, with TRBD1 matching 10 bases. The germline V gene has CDR1 LNHDA and CDR2 SQIVND (reference sequence). Trimming cost V 5 bases and J 0 bases; bases outside gene matches: 4. CDR3 length: 15 residues. The chain's CDR3 is CASSRTGGTSYEQYF. In DNA, the CDR3 is TGTGCCAGTAGTCGGACAGGGGGGACCTCCTACGAGCAGTACTTC.

This clone has a handful of counts. The chain has TRBV6-1 and TRBJ2-7; 8 positions agree with TRBD2. The CDR3 sequence is 15 residues long. Trimming at V came to 7 bases and at J to 4 bases, leaving 12 bases not matched to a gene. CDR1 and CDR2 from the germline V gene are MNHNS and SASEGT. The CDR3: CASKFEGSGGYEQYF. In DNA form, the CDR3 reads TGTGCCAGCAAATTTGAAGGGAGCGGGGGTTACGAGCAGTACTTC.

The table lists this clone with a few counts. The DNA of the CDR3 is TGTGCCAGCAGTGCGACAGAAACCGGGGAGCTGTTTTTT. It is translated as CASSATETGELFF. This rearrangement joins TRBV6-4 to TRBJ2-2; D might be TRBD1 (5 bases). The germline V gene has CDR1 MRHNA and CDR2 SNTAGT. The CDR3 runs 13 residues. Trimming stripped 4 bases from V and 5 bases from J, with 8 bases between.

This chain connects TRBV6-1 to TRBJ1-6; tentatively, D is TRBD1 (5 bases). Trimming took off 10 bases at V and 5 bases at J, with 18 bases between the two ends. The CDR3 is 15 amino acids. The germline CDR1 and CDR2 sequences are MNHNS and SASEGT. The CDR3: CAIFPQDRDNSPLHF. The CDR3 bases are TGTGCCATCTTTCCCCAAGACAGAGATAATTCACCCCTCCACTTT.

This sequence joins TRBV9 and TRBJ2-7; TRBD1 might be the D (7 bases). V dropped 3 bases and J dropped 3 bases, with 13 bases sitting between them. The CDR3 is 14 amino acids. The V gene's germline CDR1 is SGDLS and CDR2 YYNGEE. The CDR3: CASSEGGQFYEQYF. Written as DNA, the CDR3 is TGTGCCAGCAGCGAGGGGGGACAGTTCTACGAGCAGTACTTC.

This clone was observed a few times. This chain connects TRBV5-1 to TRBJ1-1; tentative D call: TRBD1 (6 bases). The ends were cut back, 2 bases at V and 0 bases at J, with 14 bases in the middle. The CDR3 runs 16 residues. Germline CDR1 SGHRS, CDR2 YFSETQ. The CDR3 spells CASSLQGRKMNTEAFF. CDR3 nucleotide sequence: TGCGCCAGCAGCTTACAGGGAAGGAAAATGAACACTGAAGCTTTCTTT.